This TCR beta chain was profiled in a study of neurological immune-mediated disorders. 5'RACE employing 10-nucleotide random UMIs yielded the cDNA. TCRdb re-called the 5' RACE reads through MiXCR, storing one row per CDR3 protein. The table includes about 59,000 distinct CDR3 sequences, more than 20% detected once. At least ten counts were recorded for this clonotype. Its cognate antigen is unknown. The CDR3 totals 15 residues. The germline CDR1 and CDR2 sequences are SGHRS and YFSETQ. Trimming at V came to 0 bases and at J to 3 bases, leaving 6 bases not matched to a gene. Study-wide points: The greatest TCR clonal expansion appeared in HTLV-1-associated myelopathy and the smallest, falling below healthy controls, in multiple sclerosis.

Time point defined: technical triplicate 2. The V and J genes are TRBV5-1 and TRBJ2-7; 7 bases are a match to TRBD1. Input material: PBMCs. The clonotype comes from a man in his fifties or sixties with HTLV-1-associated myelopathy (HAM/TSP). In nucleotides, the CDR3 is TGCGCCAGCAGCTTGGCCCCGGGACAGAACTACGAGCAGTACTTC. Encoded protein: CASSLAPGQNYEQYF.